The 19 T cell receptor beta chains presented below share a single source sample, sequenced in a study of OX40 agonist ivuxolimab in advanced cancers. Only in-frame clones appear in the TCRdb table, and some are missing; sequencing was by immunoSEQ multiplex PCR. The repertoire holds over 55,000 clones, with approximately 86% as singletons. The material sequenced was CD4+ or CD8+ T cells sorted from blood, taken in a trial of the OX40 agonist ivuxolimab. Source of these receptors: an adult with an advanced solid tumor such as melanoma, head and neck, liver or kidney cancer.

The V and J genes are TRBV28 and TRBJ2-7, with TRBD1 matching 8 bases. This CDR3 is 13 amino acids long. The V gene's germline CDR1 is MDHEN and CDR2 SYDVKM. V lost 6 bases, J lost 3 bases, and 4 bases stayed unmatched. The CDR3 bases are TGTGCCAGCAGCACAGGGGGACACTACGAGCAGTACTTC. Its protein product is CASSTGGHYEQYF.

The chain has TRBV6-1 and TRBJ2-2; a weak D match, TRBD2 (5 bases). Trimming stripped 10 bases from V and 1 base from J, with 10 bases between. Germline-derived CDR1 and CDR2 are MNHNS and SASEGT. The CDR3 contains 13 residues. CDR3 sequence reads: CATERVNTGELFF. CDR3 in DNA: TGTGCCACTGAGAGGGTGAACACCGGGGAGCTGTTTTTT.

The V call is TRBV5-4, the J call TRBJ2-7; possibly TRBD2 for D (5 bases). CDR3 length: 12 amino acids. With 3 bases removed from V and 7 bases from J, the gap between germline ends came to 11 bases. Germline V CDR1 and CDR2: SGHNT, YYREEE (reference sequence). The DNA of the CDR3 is TGTGCCAGCAGCTCGGGGTGGGGAGAGCAGTACTTC. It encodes CASSSGWGEQYF.

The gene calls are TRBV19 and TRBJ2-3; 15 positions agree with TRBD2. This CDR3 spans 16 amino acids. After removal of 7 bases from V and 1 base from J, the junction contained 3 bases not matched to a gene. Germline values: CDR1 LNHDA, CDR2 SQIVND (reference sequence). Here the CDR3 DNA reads TGTGCCAGTACTGGACTAGCGGGGGGGGGCACAGATACGCAGTATTTT. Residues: CASTGLAGGGTDTQYF. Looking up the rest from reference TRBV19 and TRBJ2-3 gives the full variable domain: DGGITQSPKYLFRKEGQNVTLSCEQNLNHDAMYWYRQDPGQGLRLIYYSQIVNDFQKGDIAEGYSVSREKKESFPLTVTSAQKNPTAFYLCASTGLAGGGTDTQYFGPGTRLTVL.

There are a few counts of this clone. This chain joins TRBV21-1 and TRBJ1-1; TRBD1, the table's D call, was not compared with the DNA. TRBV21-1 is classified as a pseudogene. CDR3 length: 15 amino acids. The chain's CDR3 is CASHLRDTLLAEAFF. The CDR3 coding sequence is TGTGCCAGCCACCTCCGGGACACCCTATTAGCTGAAGCTTTCTTT.

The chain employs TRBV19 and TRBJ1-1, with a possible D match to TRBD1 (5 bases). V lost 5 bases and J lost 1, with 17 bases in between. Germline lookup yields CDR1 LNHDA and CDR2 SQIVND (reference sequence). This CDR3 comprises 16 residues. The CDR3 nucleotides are TGTGCCAGTAGTCTTCCTCGGGGGGGAACGAACACTGAAGCTTTCTTT. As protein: CASSLPRGGTNTEAFF.

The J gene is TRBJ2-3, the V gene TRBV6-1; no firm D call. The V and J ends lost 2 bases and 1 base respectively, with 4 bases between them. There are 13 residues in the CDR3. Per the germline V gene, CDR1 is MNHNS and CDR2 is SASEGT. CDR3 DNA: TGTGCCAGCAGTGAACGTGGCACAGATACGCAGTATTTT. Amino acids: CASSERGTDTQYF.

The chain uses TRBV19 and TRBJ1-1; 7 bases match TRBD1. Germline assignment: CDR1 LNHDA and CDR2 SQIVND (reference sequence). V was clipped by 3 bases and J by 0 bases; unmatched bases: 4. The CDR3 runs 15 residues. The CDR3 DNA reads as TGTGCCAGTAGTATGAAGGGACAGCTGAACACTGAAGCTTTCTTT. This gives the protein CASSMKGQLNTEAFF.

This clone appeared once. The CDR3 DNA reads TGTGCCAGCTCACCAGCGGGGGGCGCAGATACGCAGTATTTT. As protein: CASSPAGGADTQYF. V and J are TRBV18 and TRBJ2-3; TRBD2 matches at 8 bases. The ends lost 2 bases at V and 4 bases at J; junction bases unmatched: 2. There are 14 residues in the CDR3. The germline CDR1 and CDR2 sequences are KGHSH and LQKENI.

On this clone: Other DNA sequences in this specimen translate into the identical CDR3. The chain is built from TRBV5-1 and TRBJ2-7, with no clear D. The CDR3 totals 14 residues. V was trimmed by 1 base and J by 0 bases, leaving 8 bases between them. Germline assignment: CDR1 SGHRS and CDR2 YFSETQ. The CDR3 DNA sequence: TGCGCCAGCAGCTTGCTTTCTCACTCCTACGAGCAGTACTTC. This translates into CASSLLSHSYEQYF.

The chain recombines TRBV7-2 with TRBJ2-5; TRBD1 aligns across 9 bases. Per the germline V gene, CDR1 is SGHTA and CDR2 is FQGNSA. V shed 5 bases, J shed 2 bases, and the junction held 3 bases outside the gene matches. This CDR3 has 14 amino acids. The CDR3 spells CASSPGTGQETQYF. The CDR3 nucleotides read TGTGCCAGCAGCCCCGGGACAGGGCAAGAGACCCAGTACTTC.

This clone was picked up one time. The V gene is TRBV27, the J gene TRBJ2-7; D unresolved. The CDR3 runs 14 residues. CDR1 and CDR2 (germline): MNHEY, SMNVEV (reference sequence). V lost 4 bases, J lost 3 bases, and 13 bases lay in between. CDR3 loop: CASSSRTVGYEQYF. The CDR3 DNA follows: TGTGCCAGCAGTTCGCGGACCGTGGGCTACGAGCAGTACTTC.

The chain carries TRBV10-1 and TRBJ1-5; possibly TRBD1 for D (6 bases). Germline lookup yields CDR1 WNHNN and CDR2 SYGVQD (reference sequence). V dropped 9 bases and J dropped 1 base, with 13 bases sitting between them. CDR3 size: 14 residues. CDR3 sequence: CASLRGGSNQPQHF. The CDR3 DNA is TGCGCCAGTCTCAGGGGAGGAAGCAATCAGCCCCAGCATTTT.

The CDR3 is CASSVGYRVNEQFF. The CDR3 DNA is TGTGCCAGCAGCGTAGGGTACAGGGTCAATGAGCAGTTCTTC. The rearrangement links TRBV9 to TRBJ2-1, with a possible D match to TRBD1 (6 bases). The ends were cut back, 0 bases at V and 6 bases at J, with 10 bases in the middle. The CDR3 length is 14 residues. Germline loops: CDR1 SGDLS, CDR2 YYNGEE.

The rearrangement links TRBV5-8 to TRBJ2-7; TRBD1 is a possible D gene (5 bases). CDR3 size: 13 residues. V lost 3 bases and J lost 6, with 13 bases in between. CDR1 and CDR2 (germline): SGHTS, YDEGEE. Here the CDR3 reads CASSSAIRGEQYF. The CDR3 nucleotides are TGTGCCAGCAGCTCGGCCATAAGGGGCGAGCAGTACTTC.

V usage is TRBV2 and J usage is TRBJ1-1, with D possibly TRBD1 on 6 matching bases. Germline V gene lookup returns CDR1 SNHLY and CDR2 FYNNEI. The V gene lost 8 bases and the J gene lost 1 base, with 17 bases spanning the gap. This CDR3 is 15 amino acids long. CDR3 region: CASGTGSVQNTEAFF. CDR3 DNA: TGTGCCAGCGGCACAGGGTCAGTTCAGAACACTGAAGCTTTCTTT.

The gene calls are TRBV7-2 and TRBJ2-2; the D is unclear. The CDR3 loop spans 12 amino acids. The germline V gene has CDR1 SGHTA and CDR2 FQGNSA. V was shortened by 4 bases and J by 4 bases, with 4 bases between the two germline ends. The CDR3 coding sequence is TGTGCCAGCAGCTGGGGCACCGGGGAGCTGTTTTTT. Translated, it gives CASSWGTGELFF.

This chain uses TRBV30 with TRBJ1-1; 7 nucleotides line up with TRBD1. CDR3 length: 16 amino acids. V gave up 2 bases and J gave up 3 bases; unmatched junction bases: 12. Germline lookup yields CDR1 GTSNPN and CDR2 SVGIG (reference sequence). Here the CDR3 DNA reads TGTGCCTGGAGTTACAACAAAGGGGGCCTGGACACTGAAGCTTTCTTT. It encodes CAWSYNKGGLDTEAFF.

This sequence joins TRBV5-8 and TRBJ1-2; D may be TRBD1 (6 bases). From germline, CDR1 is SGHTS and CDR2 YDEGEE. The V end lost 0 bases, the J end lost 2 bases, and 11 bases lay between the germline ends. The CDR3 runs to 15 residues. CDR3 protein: CASSLAQGRNYGYTF. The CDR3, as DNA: TGTGCCAGCAGCTTGGCCCAGGGGCGGAACTATGGCTACACCTTC.